This is a list of T cell receptor beta chains from one sample in a study of cytomegalovirus exposure and HLA in healthy donors. TCRdb's table, derived via immunoSEQ multiplex PCR, lists solely in-frame clones and lacks some. Seen here are some 190,000 clones, approximately 75% observed once, and the top ten hold 4% to 5%. The sequenced sample was PBMCs. These receptors originate from a man aged 25-40 years in good health and CMV-seropositive. Each CDR3 is given with its conserved first and last residue.

j_gene,v_gene,CDR3aa
TRBJ2-3,TRBV11-2,CASSPRELGTQYF
TRBJ1-4,TRBV10-1,CASSEARHATNEKLFF
TRBJ2-1,TRBV27,CASSFAPGTRAYNEQFF
TRBJ1-1,TRBV5-4,CASSLTGQNTEAFF
TRBJ2-1,TRBV30,CAWVRGGNEQFF
TRBJ1-1,TRBV27,CASSFSGTTEAFF
TRBJ2-2,TRBV7-2,CASSPRVVGSGELFF
TRBJ2-7,TRBV7-3,CASSEGPAYEQYF
NA,TRBV27,CASSLGGSSYEQYF
TRBJ2-3,TRBV6-1,CASSDLRGSTDTQYF
TRBJ2-3,TRBV7-2,CASSSRVWGGPGTDTQYF
TRBJ2-5,TRBV27,CASSEQGARQYF
TRBJ2-1,TRBV30,CAWSATRTSGVGNEQFF
TRBJ2-1,TRBV5-6,CASSFFDEQFF
TRBJ2-6,TRBV7-2,CASSLRQGSGANVLTF
TRBJ2-7,TRBV11-2,CASSSQGIYEQYF
TRBJ2-7,TRBV2,CASRAGTGDYEQYF
TRBJ2-7,TRBV9,CASSVGGGANEQYF
TRBJ1-5,TRBV28,CASSFPTGGLENQPQHF
TRBJ2-7,TRBV21-1,CASSKVGGLAGEPYEQYF
TRBJ2-5,TRBV6-1,CASSEMRGETQYF
TRBJ2-3,TRBV9,CASSVEGEGTDTQYF
TRBJ1-1,TRBV6-5,CASSHRVWAEAFF
TRBJ2-7,TRBV11-2,CASSLFSYEQYF
TRBJ1-4,TRBV7-9,CASSLATGSNEKLFF
TRBJ1-2,TRBV5-6,CASSAGVDIYTF
TRBJ2-2,TRBV2,CASSGQGGSGELFF
TRBJ2-1,TRBV27,CASGFGGAEGNEQFF
TRBJ1-2,TRBV18,CASSPQDRAPGYTF
TRBJ2-7,TRBV9,CASSATSGTSHEQYF
TRBJ2-3,TRBV7-9,CASTTPGAREGTDTQYF